This T cell receptor (beta chain) was retrieved from a study of blood T cells in healthy people across ages. Study-level results: In older individuals, TCR beta diversity per million T cells was lower, falling roughly linearly with age. Versus aged donors, long-lived donors had higher diversity and more naive CD4+ cells.

Primers used in a second PCR of roughly 6 to 11 cycles were a sample-barcoded 5' primer and a J-beta primer mix. Through a template-switch adaptor with 12 random nucleotides, each cDNA molecule received a tag. Each sample provided no less than 2.5 million CDR3-containing paired-end reads. TCRdb re-analysed the 5' RACE reads in MiXCR, keeping a single row per CDR3 protein. Altogether over 1,200,000 distinct CDR3 sequences are present, roughly 59% being singletons, with the ten largest covering over 6.5%. The CDR3 length is 15 residues. The V and J ends lost 4 bases and 3 bases, in that order; junction bases with no gene match: 6. CDR1 and CDR2 from the germline V gene are SGHRS and YFSETQ. With respect to this clonotype: Its antigen remains unidentified.

Material: blood. The V gene is TRBV5-1, the J gene TRBJ2-1, with TRBD2 identical over 8 bases. The TCR was taken from a man aged 18 to 29 in good health. CDR3 sequence: CASSNSGGLYNEQFF. DNA of the CDR3: TGCGCCAGCAGCAACAGCGGGGGCCTCTACAATGAGCAGTTCTTC.